The clone carrying this TCR beta chain was counted a few times. Antigen: not known. The V and J ends lost 2 bases and 8 bases respectively, with 11 bases between them. This CDR3 is built from 13 residues. The germline CDR1 and CDR2 sequences are SGHDT and YYEEEE. A J-beta primer mix and a sample-barcoded 5' primer were used in a second PCR of about 6 to 12 cycles. TCRdb reprocessed the 5' RACE reads via MiXCR and lists one record per CDR3 protein. This table has about 780,000 distinct CDR3 sequences, more than 35% appearing once. The sample comes from a study of blood T cells in healthy people across ages. Notes on the study in general: Strong correlation linked observed beta diversity and percent naive T cells. Across the age range, TCR beta diversity per million T cells fell in a roughly linear way. The long-lived group displayed more naive CD4+ cells, plus higher diversity, than the aged donors did.

This receptor was identified in a man older than 75 in good health. Material for sequencing was blood. The rearrangement uses TRBV5-6 and TRBJ2-1, with D perhaps matching TRBD1 (6 bases). As DNA, the CDR3 is TGTGCCAGCAGCTTATACGCAGGGGATGAGCAGTTCTTC. It encodes CASSLYAGDEQFF.